Following are 24 T cell receptor beta chains from one sample sequenced in a study of OX40 agonist ivuxolimab in advanced cancers. Produced via immunoSEQ multiplex PCR; TCRdb's table is partial and in-frame only. The sample consists of over 35,000 clones, more than 80% of them appearing once. The sample here was CD4+ or CD8+ T cells sorted from blood, taken in a trial of the OX40 agonist ivuxolimab. These receptors came from an adult with an advanced solid tumor such as melanoma, head and neck, liver or kidney cancer.

V is TRBV19 and J is TRBJ2-7, with TRBD1 matching 7 bases. V lost 5 bases, J lost 0 bases, and 7 bases stayed unmatched. This CDR3 spans 15 amino acids. Germline lookup yields CDR1 LNHDA and CDR2 SQIVND (reference sequence). The CDR3 region is CASSGGQFGSYEQYF. CDR3 DNA: TGTGCCAGTAGTGGGGGACAGTTTGGCTCCTACGAGCAGTACTTC.

The V gene is TRBV27, the J gene TRBJ2-7, with TRBD1 matching 10 bases. J gave up 4 bases and V 5 bases, and 11 bases lay outside the gene matches. Germline lookup yields CDR1 MNHEY and CDR2 SMNVEV (reference sequence). CDR3 size: 16 residues. The CDR3 sequence is CASSPGPGQGYYEQYF. CDR3 coding DNA: TGTGCCAGCAGTCCTGGACCGGGACAGGGGTATTACGAGCAGTACTTC.

The V gene is TRBV13, the J gene TRBJ1-2; TRBD1 matches at 9 bases. The CDR3 is made up of 16 amino acids. Germline CDR1 and CDR2: PRHDT and FYEKMQ (reference sequence). Trimming cost V 2 bases and J 4 bases; bases outside gene matches: 8. The chain's CDR3 is CASSLRGQGKIYGYTF. For the CDR3, the DNA is TGTGCCAGCAGCTTACGAGGACAGGGGAAAATCTATGGCTACACCTTC.

The chain links TRBV7-9 to TRBJ1-2; maybe TRBD1 (6 bases). This CDR3 comprises 14 residues. Germline V lookup: CDR1 SEHNR, CDR2 FQNEAQ (reference sequence). The germline V and J ends were trimmed by 4 bases and 6 bases, with 15 bases remaining between them. The DNA for the CDR3 is TGTGCCAGCAGCTGGACTGGGAGGGGGGATGGCTACACCTTC. Translating it yields CASSWTGRGDGYTF.

This clone appeared once. This chain connects TRBV19 to TRBJ2-3; D gene uncertain. Germline V lookup: CDR1 LNHDA, CDR2 SQIVND (reference sequence). Trimming stripped 3 bases from V and 2 bases from J, with 3 bases between. The CDR3 is 12 residues long. CDR3 coding DNA: TGTGCCAGTAGTATCCCCACAGATACGCAGTATTTT. As protein: CASSIPTDTQYF.

This chain links TRBV6-5 with TRBJ1-5; no firm D call. The V and J ends lost 5 bases and 7 bases respectively, with 15 bases between them. CDR1 and CDR2 from the germline V gene are MNHEY and SVGAGI. The CDR3 runs 14 residues. CDR3 in DNA: TGTGCCAGCAGTACTAGGGAGGCCGGGCAGCCCCAGCATTTT. Translated, it gives CASSTREAGQPQHF.

By sample share, this clone is medium-sized. V usage is TRBV7-6 and J usage is TRBJ2-7; D is possibly TRBD2 (6 bases). The V end lost 5 bases, the J end lost 3 bases, and 14 bases lay between the germline ends. Germline V CDR1 and CDR2: SGHVS, FNYEAQ. The CDR3 loop spans 14 amino acids. The CDR3 nucleotides read TGTGCCAGCAGCGGCCGGGACTGGGGCTACGAGCAGTACTTC. The encoded protein is CASSGRDWGYEQYF.

This clone was counted between two and nine times. CDR3: CASSLDRQETQYF. CDR3 DNA: TGTGCCAGCAGCTTAGACAGGCAAGAGACCCAGTACTTC. This chain joins TRBV7-6 and TRBJ2-5; D perhaps matches TRBD1 (5 bases). V lost 1 base and J lost 2, with 5 bases in between. Germline-derived CDR1 and CDR2 are SGHVS and FNYEAQ. This CDR3 has 13 amino acids.

The chain uses TRBV7-2 and TRBJ1-1; D is ambiguous. This CDR3 comprises 14 residues. Germline values: CDR1 SGHTA, CDR2 FQGNSA. V gave up 0 bases and J gave up 1 base, with 6 bases separating them. The CDR3 reads CASSLALANTEAFF. CDR3 nucleotides: TGTGCCAGCAGCTTAGCCTTAGCGAACACTGAAGCTTTCTTT.

The chain is built from TRBV27 and TRBJ2-7, with 14 bases identical to TRBD2. Per the germline V gene, CDR1 is MNHEY and CDR2 is SMNVEV (reference sequence). The CDR3 is 16 residues long. The ends lost 2 bases at V and 3 bases at J; junction bases unmatched: 3. CDR3 nucleotide sequence: TGTGCCAGCAGTTTAGGACTAGCGGGGGGCAACTACGAGCAGTACTTC. Translation: CASSLGLAGGNYEQYF.

The rearrangement uses TRBV5-1 and TRBJ2-3; no clear D gene. CDR1 is SGHRS and CDR2 is YFSETQ in the germline V gene. The CDR3 covers 13 residues. With 4 bases removed from V and 6 bases from J, the gap between germline ends came to 12 bases. The CDR3 here is CASSPLYSDTQYF. The CDR3 DNA sequence: TGCGCCAGCAGCCCTCTATACTCGGATACGCAGTATTTT.

The chain combines TRBV11-3 with TRBJ2-7; 7 bases match TRBD1. The germline CDR1 and CDR2 sequences are SGHNT and YENEEA. With V trimmed by 1 base and J by 2 bases, 2 bases remained unmatched. The CDR3 has 14 residues. The CDR3 DNA reads TGTGCCAGCAGCTTAGTGGGGACAGCCTACGAGCAGTACTTC. Its protein is CASSLVGTAYEQYF.

The J gene is TRBJ1-5, the V gene TRBV19, with D hard to call. CDR1 is LNHDA and CDR2 is SQIVND in the germline V gene (reference sequence). This CDR3 contains 16 residues. V was cut by 3 bases and J by 4 bases, with 16 bases left in between. The CDR3: CASSISRNPGNQPQHF. The CDR3 DNA sequence: TGTGCCAGTAGTATTTCCAGGAACCCCGGAAATCAGCCCCAGCATTTT.

CDR3: CASSPRTGNTEAFF. The CDR3 nucleotides are TGTGCCAGCAGCCCACGCACGGGGAACACTGAAGCTTTCTTT. The genes are TRBV7-8 and TRBJ1-1; D not resolved. Trimming cost V 5 bases and J 1 base, with 11 bases left between them. Germline CDR1 is SGHVS and CDR2 is FQNEAQ. This CDR3 comprises 14 residues.

The chain joins TRBV28 to TRBJ2-7; 7 nucleotides align to TRBD1. The CDR3 length is 16 residues. CDR1 MDHEN and CDR2 SYDVKM come from the germline V gene. The J segment lost 0 bases and the V segment lost 1 base, leaving 6 bases of the junction unmatched. CDR3 region: CASSLFGTDFSYEQYF. CDR3 in DNA: TGTGCCAGCAGTTTATTTGGGACAGACTTCTCCTACGAGCAGTACTTC.

The chain combines TRBV18 with TRBJ2-3; D unclear. This CDR3 has 12 residues. Trimming took 3 bases from V and 6 from J, leaving 7 bases between them. Looked up from germline, CDR1 is KGHSH and CDR2 is LQKENI. This CDR3 reads CASSPTSDTQYF. The DNA for the CDR3 is TGTGCCAGCTCACCGACTTCTGATACGCAGTATTTT.

The rearrangement links TRBV5-1 to TRBJ2-7; D possibly corresponds to TRBD1 (6 bases). Between the trimmed V and J ends, which lost 0 bases and 0 bases, there was a span of 10 bases. The CDR3 spans 15 residues. Germline CDR1 and CDR2: SGHRS and YFSETQ. The CDR3 loop is CASSLGTESSYEQYF. CDR3 nucleotides: TGCGCCAGCAGCTTGGGGACAGAAAGCTCCTACGAGCAGTACTTC.

Here the CDR3 reads CASSQDTWTGAIGYGYTF. The CDR3 nucleotides read TGCGCCAGCAGCCAAGATACGTGGACAGGCGCTATTGGCTATGGCTACACCTTC. This chain connects TRBV4-3 to TRBJ1-2; 7 bases match TRBD1. J lost 4 bases, V lost 0 bases, and 14 bases had no gene match. CDR3 length equals 18 residues. CDR1 and CDR2 from the germline V gene are LGHNA and YSLEER.

This clone was observed a few times. The chain couples TRBV2 to TRBJ1-2; 8 positions agree with TRBD1. The length of the CDR3 is 16 residues. In germline, CDR1 is SNHLY, CDR2 FYNNEI. V lost 5 bases, J lost 4 bases, and 12 bases stayed unmatched. The CDR3 DNA reads as TGTGCCAGCAGTTATCAAACCGGGACAGGCACCTATGGCTACACCTTC. Residues: CASSYQTGTGTYGYTF.

This chain links TRBV7-9 with TRBJ2-3; no clear D. The length of the CDR3 is 15 residues. CDR1 and CDR2 (germline): SEHNR, FQNEAQ (reference sequence). Deletions cut 6 bases from V and 2 bases from J, with 15 bases between. The CDR3 loop is CASRVGTIATDTQYF. CDR3 nucleotides: TGTGCCAGCAGGGTGGGCACAATAGCCACAGATACGCAGTATTTT.

The gene calls are TRBV7-9 and TRBJ1-2; D unresolved. V lost 5 bases, J lost 2 bases, and 9 bases lay in between. In germline, CDR1 is SEHNR, CDR2 FQNEAQ (reference sequence). This CDR3 contains 13 residues. The CDR3 region is CASSPTRNYGYTF. The CDR3 coding sequence is TGTGCCAGCAGCCCCACAAGGAACTATGGCTACACCTTC.

The chain employs TRBV7-9 and TRBJ2-3; the match to TRBD2 covers 10 bases. The germline gives CDR1 SEHNR, CDR2 FQNEAQ (reference sequence). The V gene end was trimmed by 2 bases and the J gene end by 0 bases; junction bases not matched to a gene: 2. The CDR3 totals 16 residues. CDR3: CASSLLTSGSTDTQYF. DNA of the CDR3: TGTGCCAGCAGCTTATTGACTAGCGGGAGCACAGATACGCAGTATTTT.

The chain recombines TRBV30 with TRBJ2-7; D is unclear. V was trimmed by 4 bases and J by 0 bases, leaving 7 bases between them. The germline gives CDR1 GTSNPN, CDR2 SVGIG (reference sequence). There are 12 residues in the CDR3. The CDR3: CAWIPGSYEQYF. DNA for the CDR3: TGTGCCTGGATTCCGGGCTCCTACGAGCAGTACTTC.

The chain links TRBV4-1 to TRBJ2-3; unclear D gene. This CDR3 contains 17 residues. The V and J ends lost 0 bases and 2 bases respectively, with 15 bases between them. Germline V CDR1 and CDR2: MGHRA, YSYEKL. This CDR3 is CASSQEGYGSDTDTQYF. The CDR3 DNA is TGCGCCAGCAGCCAAGAGGGCTATGGGTCCGACACAGATACGCAGTATTTT.